The rows below give T cell receptor beta chains drawn from one sample of a study of CD8 T cells in Susac syndrome. From the immunoSEQ multiplex PCR reads, TCRdb called clonotypes with MiXCR, one entry per CDR3 protein. The repertoire holds a few hundred thousand distinct CDR3 sequences, with 85% as singletons. Sequencing used CD8+ T cells from PBMCs. The receptors derive from a human donor with multiple sclerosis. Both conserved end residues are part of each CDR3. A D gene is named only where the DNA matches it firmly. Clone size is stated in some rows and not others, as once, few, many or a class when expanded.

cdr3_aa: CASSFPFLGPHTEAFF
cdr3_nt: TGTGCCAGCAGTTTCCCTTTTTTAGGGCCGCACACTGAAGCTTTCTTT
clone_size: .
d_call: .
j_call: TRBJ1-1
v_call: TRBV11-2
cdr3_length: 16

cdr3_aa: CASSEYRANYEQYF
cdr3_nt: TGTGCCAGCAGTGAATACCGGGCTAACTACGAGCAGTACTTC
clone_size: few
d_call: .
j_call: TRBJ2-7
v_call: TRBV6-2/TRBV6-3
cdr3_length: 14

cdr3_aa: CASSQTVGTRTEAFF
cdr3_nt: TGCGCCAGCAGCCAGACTGTGGGGACGCGCACTGAAGCTTTCTTT
clone_size: .
d_call: .
j_call: TRBJ1-1
v_call: TRBV4-1
cdr3_length: 15

cdr3_aa: CASSLVWDMGEKLFF
cdr3_nt: TGTGCCAGCAGCTTAGTGTGGGACATGGGAGAAAAACTGTTTTTT
clone_size: .
d_call: .
j_call: TRBJ1-4
v_call: TRBV11-2
cdr3_length: 15

cdr3_aa: CSAKIYQTIINEQFF
cdr3_nt: TGCAGTGCTAAGATTTATCAGACTATTATCAATGAGCAGTTCTTC
clone_size: once
d_call: .
j_call: TRBJ2-1
v_call: TRBV20-1
cdr3_length: 15

cdr3_aa: CASSPTGGATNEKLFF
cdr3_nt: TGTGCCAGCAGCCCGACAGGGGGTGCAACTAATGAAAAACTGTTTTTT
clone_size: .
d_call: TRBD1
j_call: TRBJ1-4
v_call: TRBV7-9
cdr3_length: 16

cdr3_aa: CASSLNVPPFYNEQFF
cdr3_nt: TGTGCCAGCAGCTTAAATGTGCCCCCATTCTACAATGAGCAGTTCTTC
clone_size: .
d_call: .
j_call: TRBJ2-1
v_call: TRBV7-3
cdr3_length: 16

cdr3_aa: CASSSTGGGGYEQYF
cdr3_nt: TGTGCCAGCAGCTCCACAGGGGGCGGGGGGTACGAGCAGTACTTC
clone_size: .
d_call: .
j_call: TRBJ2-7
v_call: TRBV7-9
cdr3_length: 15

cdr3_aa: CASSLGDSDEQFF
cdr3_nt: TGTGCCAGCAGCTTAGGAGATTCGGATGAGCAGTTCTTC
clone_size: .
d_call: .
j_call: TRBJ2-1
v_call: TRBV7-2
cdr3_length: 13

cdr3_aa: CASSHLRALSYEQYF
cdr3_nt: TGTGCCAGCAGCCACCTCCGGGCCCTCTCCTACGAGCAGTACTTC
clone_size: .
d_call: .
j_call: TRBJ2-7
v_call: TRBV5-6
cdr3_length: 15

cdr3_aa: CASSPLTNNQETQYF
cdr3_nt: TGTGCCAGCAGCCCCTTGACAAATAACCAAGAGACCCAGTACTTC
clone_size: .
d_call: .
j_call: TRBJ2-5
v_call: TRBV11-2
cdr3_length: 15

cdr3_aa: CASSLVRTPPGDEQFF
cdr3_nt: TGTGCCAGCAGCTTAGTGCGGACCCCGCCTGGGGATGAGCAGTTCTTC
clone_size: .
d_call: .
j_call: TRBJ2-1
v_call: TRBV7-2
cdr3_length: 16

cdr3_aa: CASRPYPREGVHEQYF
cdr3_nt: TGTGCCAGCAGACCCTACCCCCGGGAGGGTGTCCACGAGCAGTACTTC
clone_size: once
d_call: TRBD2
j_call: TRBJ2-7
v_call: TRBV6-2/TRBV6-3
cdr3_length: 16

cdr3_aa: CASSVRGLRITYEQYF
cdr3_nt: TGTGCCAGCAGCGTACGGGGCCTTAGGATAACCTACGAGCAGTACTTC
clone_size: few
d_call: .
j_call: TRBJ2-7
v_call: TRBV7-8
cdr3_length: 16

cdr3_aa: CASSLSGGGDTQYF
cdr3_nt: TGTGCCAGCAGCCTTAGCGGGGGAGGGGATACGCAGTATTTT
clone_size: few
d_call: TRBD2
j_call: TRBJ2-3
v_call: TRBV7-2
cdr3_length: 14

cdr3_aa: CAWSIVASGNEQFF
cdr3_nt: TGTGCCTGGAGTATAGTCGCTAGCGGAAATGAGCAGTTCTTC
clone_size: .
d_call: TRBD2
j_call: TRBJ2-1
v_call: TRBV30
cdr3_length: 14

cdr3_aa: CASSLTYGDGLFF
cdr3_nt: TGCGCCAGCAGCTTGACGTACGGGGATGGGCTGTTTTTT
clone_size: .
d_call: .
j_call: TRBJ2-2
v_call: TRBV5-1
cdr3_length: 13

cdr3_aa: CASSQVSGNTEAFF
cdr3_nt: TGCGCCAGCAGCCAAGTATCCGGGAACACTGAAGCTTTCTTT
clone_size: .
d_call: .
j_call: TRBJ1-1
v_call: TRBV4-3
cdr3_length: 14

cdr3_aa: CASSQRLDVPGGTYEQYF
cdr3_nt: TGTGCCAGCAGTCAGAGGCTGGACGTGCCGGGAGGGACCTACGAGCAGTACTTC
clone_size: .
d_call: TRBD2
j_call: TRBJ2-7
v_call: TRBV6-1
cdr3_length: 18

cdr3_aa: CASSFRDRGLNTEAFF
cdr3_nt: TGTGCCAGCAGTTTTAGGGACAGGGGATTGAACACTGAAGCTTTCTTT
clone_size: .
d_call: TRBD1
j_call: TRBJ1-1
v_call: TRBV28
cdr3_length: 16

cdr3_aa: CASSSSGTGWGATQYF
cdr3_nt: TGTGCCAGCAGTTCCTCCGGGACAGGGTGGGGTGCGACGCAGTATTTT
clone_size: .
d_call: TRBD1
j_call: TRBJ2-3
v_call: TRBV6-5
cdr3_length: 16

cdr3_aa: CASSPSEGTDHPSNQPQHF
cdr3_nt: TGTGCCAGCAGTCCCTCTGAGGGGACAGATCACCCTAGCAATCAGCCCCAGCATTTT
clone_size: .
d_call: TRBD1
j_call: TRBJ1-5
v_call: TRBV28
cdr3_length: 19

cdr3_aa: CASSITGLTEAFF
cdr3_nt: TGTGCCAGTAGTATAACAGGGTTAACTGAAGCTTTCTTT
clone_size: .
d_call: .
j_call: TRBJ1-1
v_call: TRBV19
cdr3_length: 13

cdr3_aa: CASGSPYEQYF
cdr3_nt: TGTGCCAGCGGCTCTCCCTACGAGCAGTACTTC
clone_size: .
d_call: .
j_call: TRBJ2-7
v_call: TRBV2
cdr3_length: 11

cdr3_aa: CASSEALSFNTEAFF
cdr3_nt: TGTGCCAGCAGTGAAGCGCTTAGCTTCAACACTGAAGCTTTCTTT
clone_size: .
d_call: .
j_call: TRBJ1-1
v_call: TRBV2
cdr3_length: 15

cdr3_aa: CASSQGVGEAYNEQFF
cdr3_nt: TGTGCCAGCAGCCAAGGGGTGGGGGAAGCCTACAATGAGCAGTTCTTC
clone_size: .
d_call: .
j_call: TRBJ2-1
v_call: TRBV3-1
cdr3_length: 16

cdr3_aa: CASSLGRAYEQYF
cdr3_nt: TGTGCCAGCAGTTTGGGCAGGGCCTACGAGCAGTACTTC
clone_size: few
d_call: .
j_call: TRBJ2-7
v_call: TRBV27
cdr3_length: 13

cdr3_aa: CASSQKGTYNEQFF
cdr3_nt: TGCGCCAGCAGCCAGAAAGGGACATACAATGAGCAGTTCTTC
clone_size: .
d_call: .
j_call: TRBJ2-1
v_call: TRBV4-1
cdr3_length: 14

cdr3_aa: CASSQDSEGANYNEQFF
cdr3_nt: TGTGCCAGCAGCCAAGATTCGGAGGGGGCAAACTACAATGAGCAGTTCTTC
clone_size: .
d_call: .
j_call: TRBJ2-1
v_call: TRBV3-1
cdr3_length: 17

cdr3_aa: CASSLGYQETQYF
cdr3_nt: TGTGCCAGCAGCTTGGGGTACCAAGAGACCCAGTACTTC
clone_size: .
d_call: .
j_call: TRBJ2-5
v_call: TRBV7-2
cdr3_length: 13

cdr3_aa: CSARIKRASYEQYF
cdr3_nt: TGCAGTGCTAGAATAAAGCGGGCATCCTACGAGCAGTACTTC
clone_size: .
d_call: .
j_call: TRBJ2-7
v_call: TRBV20-1
cdr3_length: 14

cdr3_aa: CSAKDRVNQPQHF
cdr3_nt: TGCAGTGCTAAGGACAGGGTAAATCAGCCCCAGCATTTT
clone_size: .
d_call: TRBD1
j_call: TRBJ1-5
v_call: TRBV20-1
cdr3_length: 13

cdr3_aa: CASSLAPDRASSNEQYF
cdr3_nt: TGTGCCAGCAGCTTGGCCCCCGACAGGGCATCATCTAACGAGCAGTACTTC
clone_size: .
d_call: TRBD1
j_call: TRBJ2-7
v_call: TRBV5-8
cdr3_length: 17

cdr3_aa: CASSPPPVVYGYTF
cdr3_nt: TGTGCCAGCAGTCCCCCCCCGGTGGTCTATGGCTACACCTTC
clone_size: .
d_call: .
j_call: TRBJ1-2
v_call: TRBV6-6
cdr3_length: 14

cdr3_aa: CASSALGTFSYEQYF
cdr3_nt: TGTGCCAGCAGCGCATTGGGGACATTCTCCTACGAGCAGTACTTC
clone_size: .
d_call: .
j_call: TRBJ2-7
v_call: TRBV7-9
cdr3_length: 15

cdr3_aa: CSVVGRGLYEQYF
cdr3_nt: TGCAGCGTTGTAGGCAGGGGGTTGTACGAGCAGTACTTC
clone_size: .
d_call: TRBD1
j_call: TRBJ2-7
v_call: TRBV29-1
cdr3_length: 13

cdr3_aa: CAWCVLGNTIYF
cdr3_nt: TGTGCCTGGTGTGTACTTGGAAACACCATATATTTT
clone_size: .
d_call: .
j_call: TRBJ1-3
v_call: TRBV30
cdr3_length: 12

cdr3_aa: CASSPGGPGTDTQYF
cdr3_nt: TGTGCCAGCAGTCCGGGCGGTCCGGGCACAGATACGCAGTATTTT
clone_size: .
d_call: .
j_call: TRBJ2-3
v_call: TRBV6-2/TRBV6-3
cdr3_length: 15

cdr3_aa: CASSIGAGGSSYNEQFF
cdr3_nt: TGTGCCAGTAGTATAGGGGCCGGGGGAAGCTCCTACAATGAGCAGTTCTTC
clone_size: once
d_call: .
j_call: TRBJ2-1
v_call: TRBV19
cdr3_length: 17

cdr3_aa: CASILPGPRNSNQPQHF
cdr3_nt: TGTGCCAGCATCTTACCGGGGCCCAGAAATAGCAATCAGCCCCAGCATTTT
clone_size: few
d_call: .
j_call: TRBJ1-5
v_call: TRBV14
cdr3_length: 17

cdr3_aa: CASSLAGISTDTQYF
cdr3_nt: TGTGCCAGCAGCTTAGCAGGGATTAGCACAGATACGCAGTATTTT
clone_size: .
d_call: .
j_call: TRBJ2-3
v_call: TRBV7-9
cdr3_length: 15

cdr3_aa: CASRTSAGLSPLHF
cdr3_nt: TGTGCCAGCAGGACTAGCGCAGGGCTTTCACCCCTCCACTTT
clone_size: .
d_call: .
j_call: TRBJ1-6
v_call: TRBV28
cdr3_length: 14

cdr3_aa: CAWSVQGESYEQYF
cdr3_nt: TGTGCCTGGAGTGTTCAGGGGGAATCCTACGAGCAGTACTTC
clone_size: .
d_call: TRBD1
j_call: TRBJ2-7
v_call: TRBV30
cdr3_length: 14

cdr3_aa: CASSIGGGVPYEQYF
cdr3_nt: TGTGCCAGTAGTATAGGAGGGGGAGTCCCCTACGAGCAGTACTTC
clone_size: .
d_call: .
j_call: TRBJ2-7
v_call: TRBV19
cdr3_length: 15

cdr3_aa: CASPSWKSPNQPQHF
cdr3_nt: TGTGCCAGTCCGTCTTGGAAGTCCCCCAATCAGCCCCAGCATTTT
clone_size: .
d_call: .
j_call: TRBJ1-5
v_call: TRBV6-1
cdr3_length: 15

cdr3_aa: CASSYARGGEFNEQFF
cdr3_nt: TGTGCCAGCAGCTACGCCCGGGGTGGGGAGTTCAATGAGCAGTTCTTC
clone_size: .
d_call: .
j_call: TRBJ2-1
v_call: TRBV9
cdr3_length: 16

cdr3_aa: CASSPTSGSVAELFF
cdr3_nt: TGTGCCAGTAGCCCGACTAGCGGGAGTGTCGCGGAGCTGTTTTTT
clone_size: .
d_call: TRBD2
j_call: TRBJ2-2
v_call: TRBV19
cdr3_length: 15